A single T cell receptor (beta chain) is shown here with its context. The source of the sample is a study of blood T cell repertoires in COVID-19. Study background: The United States, Italy and Spain supplied acute and convalescent COVID-19 samples. PBMCs, B-cell-depleted T cells, or T cells were the source of the cDNA or gDNA that made up the material.

Original handling: Using reference gene primer amplification, nucleated cell counts were estimated. Only in-frame clones appear in the TCRdb table, and some are missing; sequencing was by immunoSEQ multiplex PCR. V and J calls and clone size are as listed in that table; D and trimming were resolved from the DNA. This table has more than 90,000 clones, approximately 79% appearing once. The germline V and J ends were trimmed by 1 base and 4 bases, with 14 bases remaining between them. The length of the CDR3 is 15 residues. Germline assignment: CDR1 MNHNS and CDR2 SASEGT. The gene calls are TRBV6-1 and TRBJ2-7, with D perhaps TRBD1 (6 bases). Sequenced material: peripheral blood. The receptor was isolated from a man aged 50 or older with acute or convalescent COVID-19. This CDR3 reads CASSEVMGQPYEQYF. The CDR3 DNA is TGTGCCAGCAGTGAAGTGATGGGACAACCATACGAGCAGTACTTC.